One T cell receptor (beta chain) is described in this entry. TCRdb keeps only in-frame clones here, not all; method: immunoSEQ multiplex PCR. Of 35,000 to 45,000 clones listed, 77% are singletons. This sample was included in a study of preoperative IRX-2 immunotherapy in early breast cancer. Treatment: preoperative locoregional IRX-2 cytokine immunotherapy. Patients received preoperative, locoregional IRX-2 cytokine immunotherapy in a phase Ib study. The ends were cut back, 10 bases at V and 6 bases at J, with 15 bases in the middle. This CDR3 region has 13 residues. The receptor's source is a human donor with breast cancer. This specimen consisted of tumor tissue, obtained after IRX-2 immunotherapy. This sequence joins TRBV7-1 and TRBJ1-4; TRBD1 is a possible D gene (5 bases). TRBV7-1 is flagged as an ORF with uncertain function. The CDR3 sequence: CATLGRRDEKLFF. The CDR3, as DNA: TGTGCCACCCTCGGACGCAGGGATGAAAAACTGTTTTTT.